This is a list of T cell receptor beta chains from one sample in a study of vaccination and CD4 T cells after COVID-19. What these receptors recognize is not known. TCRdb independently ran MiXCR on the PCR reads; one entry per CDR3 protein. The top ten clones hold 7.6% of a sample with under 25,000 distinct CDR3 sequences, roughly two thirds of them seen once. The sequenced sample was CD4+ T cells from blood, cultured in vitro. The source of these receptors is a human donor who had recovered from COVID-19. Both conserved end residues are part of each CDR3.

TRBJ1-5 | TRBV2 | CASSDQLLGQPQHF
TRBJ1-5 | TRBV27 | CASSFGGGFNQPQHF
TRBJ1-1 | TRBV4-2 | CVSTLTQAGIAEAFF
TRBJ1-1 | TRBV7-9 | CATRYGTITEAFF
TRBJ1-2 | TRBV30 | CAWSVRYGYTF
TRBJ2-3 | TRBV7-6 | CASSPQTAPLGTQYF
TRBJ2-1 | TRBV7-3 | CASSLAGGTNEQFF
TRBJ2-1 | TRBV28 | CASSSSGGTNEQFF
TRBJ1-2 | TRBV7-2 | CASSLGDRGRGYTF
TRBJ2-7 | TRBV7-2 | CASSPRVGYEQYF
TRBJ2-7 | TRBV30 | CAWSRSRYEQYF
TRBJ1-6 | TRBV12-3/TRBV12-4 | CASSFREGNSPLHF
TRBJ1-2 | TRBV20-1 | CSARDDGVGYTF
TRBJ2-5 | TRBV27 | CASRGTTQETQYF
TRBJ1-2 | TRBV28 | CASSFGVTGGYTF
TRBJ2-1 | TRBV6-1 | CASRLGLVPTNEQFF
TRBJ1-2 | TRBV15 | CATSRVLVGRGPGGYTF
TRBJ1-5 | TRBV27 | CASSFTDSNQPQHF
TRBJ2-5 | TRBV27 | CASSSRDETQYF
TRBJ1-5 | TRBV7-9 | CASSLTGGNQPQHF
TRBJ1-3 | TRBV6-1 | CASRDRGINTIYF
TRBJ1-2 | TRBV20-1 | CSARDLGGAGTNYGYTF
TRBJ1-6 | TRBV6-2/TRBV6-3 | CASSYLEALHF
TRBJ2-7 | TRBV5-4 | CASSLGTDSYEQYF
TRBJ1-4 | TRBV2 | CASSEEAGSNEKLFF
TRBJ1-2 | TRBV6-1 | CASRQFRDRVSYGYTF
TRBJ2-3 | TRBV28 | CASSAKTGLGTDTQYF
TRBJ2-3 | TRBV7-2 | CASSFANTQYF
TRBJ2-1 | TRBV27 | CASRTTSGRYNEQFF
TRBJ1-2 | TRBV6-1 | CASSDGFSYGYTF
TRBJ1-5 | TRBV11-2 | CASSRGGQSNQPQHF
TRBJ2-7 | TRBV27 | CASSLSLPLSGRAGKRYEQYF
TRBJ2-5 | TRBV7-6 | CASSQQGAWETQYF
TRBJ2-2 | TRBV7-7 | CASSFTNTGELFF
TRBJ1-5 | TRBV20-1 | CSARAIRDSYQPQHF
TRBJ2-5 | TRBV7-3 | CASSKRTGGLLETQYF
TRBJ1-2 | TRBV7-9 | CASSEGLVGGYTF
TRBJ1-1 | TRBV11-3 | CASSYGSPMNTEAFF
TRBJ2-1 | TRBV10-1 | CASSESISYNEQFF
TRBJ1-6 | TRBV6-1 | CASSEAGDGRSSYNSPLHF
TRBJ1-5 | TRBV27 | CASSLGRYQPQHF
TRBJ2-7 | TRBV6-5 | CASSYGATEQYF
TRBJ1-5 | TRBV5-3 | CAGYACTRDRALNQPQHF
TRBJ1-2 | TRBV24-1 | CATSDPGVRLLDGYTF
TRBJ1-1 | TRBV7-2 | CASSLVAVNTEAFF
TRBJ1-1 | TRBV7-2 | CASSLTQPGLEAFF
TRBJ1-5 | TRBV6-2/TRBV6-3 | CASSPQQGKSNQPQHF
TRBJ2-7 | TRBV7-9 | CASSSRTRNEQYF